This T cell receptor (beta chain) was found in a study of sequential checkpoint blockade in melanoma. Assay: immunoSEQ multiplex PCR; the TCRdb copy retains only in-frame clones and omits some. The profile shows about 20,000 clones, approximately 57% of them singletons. Germline CDR1 MNHEY, CDR2 SVGAGI. Trimming cost V 8 bases and J 5 bases, with 18 bases left between them. The CDR3 has 15 amino acids. Treatment noted: randomized to nivolumab then ipilimumab (arm A) or the reverse (arm B). None of the patients previously received DNA-damaging chemotherapy. This TCR was recovered from a human donor with melanoma. The starting material was CD8+ T cells sorted from blood (inferred from file names), obtained from a patient given nivolumab and ipilimumab in sequence. The chain is built from TRBV6-5 and TRBJ2-2; perhaps TRBD1 as D (6 bases). CDR3: CASCPQGPGTGELFF. The CDR3 DNA is TGTGCCAGCTGCCCTCAGGGGCCAGGGACCGGGGAGCTGTTTTTT.